A single T cell receptor (beta chain) is shown here with its context. The antigen remains undetermined. The study ran its PCR with 60 Vbeta and 13 Jbeta primers. Sequencing used immunoSEQ multiplex PCR; TCRdb keeps in-frame clones, though not all of them. The sample shows about 160,000 clones, roughly 85% of them seen only once. The CDR3 totals 14 residues. The J segment lost 6 bases and the V segment lost 3 bases, leaving 6 bases of the junction unmatched. The V gene's germline CDR1 is MNHEY and CDR2 SMNVEV (reference sequence). This sample was included in a study of cytomegalovirus exposure and HLA in healthy donors. The study, taken as a whole, reports: For most TCR beta V segments, an earlier analysis put the productive rate at about 87% or about 30% of the time.

The clonotype was recovered from a male donor in good health and CMV-seropositive. Sequenced sample: PBMCs. The chain carries TRBV27 and TRBJ2-7; 9 bases line up with TRBD2. CDR3 sequence: CASSLSSGRVEQYF. The DNA of the CDR3 is TGTGCCAGCAGTTTGAGTAGCGGGAGAGTCGAGCAGTACTTC.